This T cell receptor beta chain was observed in a study of T-cell reconstitution after alpha-beta-depleted transplantation in children (dated by TCRdb to 2016 to 2018). As for the study more broadly: Using TCR repertoire profiling, the study followed T-cell immune reconstitution in a quantitative way in children after TCRalphabeta/CD19-depleted allogeneic hematopoietic cell transplantation.

About this clonotype itself: Its recognized antigen is unknown. Per-base quality was not reported, and no clone a single base away is much larger than it.

On the study overall, not on this receptor specifically: Over the following months the frequencies of hyperexpanded clones went down, and after one year T-cell counts and TCRbeta diversity were mostly credited to newly produced T cells. In some patients, high TCRbeta diversity at day 60 was attributed to recipient T cells and intrathymic progenitors that had survived conditioning. About two months after transplant, the apparently early recovery of alphabetaT-cell counts reportedly depended on just several hundred clones that had expanded rapidly and came from non-depleted graft cells.

From the germline V gene (reference sequence), CDR1 is DFQATT and CDR2 is SNEGSKA. Taken from cysteine to phenylalanine, the CDR3 has 13 residues. Just CDR3 DNA is preserved here, 39 bases in frame from base 1. The library was prepared using PCR. The sequencer listed for this sample is Illumina HiSeq 2500. To normalize quantification of the TCRbeta repertoire, the TCR libraries were built with molecular barcoding that relied on unique molecular identifiers. TCRdb reprocessing: public reads trimmed at Q25 with fastp, clones called with MiXCR, in-frame beta chains kept. Identical CDR3 proteins give one entry, which carries the most common genes and DNA. In all, the sample holds 180,000 or so distinct CDR3 sequences, and roughly 6.5% of those were seen once. The ten largest clones capture about 4.4% of the sample. The treatment or condition label on this specimen signifies: allogeneic hematopoietic cell transplantation with graft depleted of TCRalphabeta T cells and CD19 B cells. Transplant recipients were children who received TCRalphabeta/CD19-depleted allogeneic hematopoietic cell grafts.

Here the chain combines TRBV20-1 and TRBJ2-3; no D gene call is confident. This TCR came from a girl under three years old with combined immunodeficiency, due to receive a stem cell transplant. The sample consisted of PBMCs, taken before TCRalphabeta/CD19-depleted stem cell transplant. The CDR3 protein sequence reads: CSVRLRSEDTQYF. DNA sequence: TGCAGCGTCCGACTGAGGTCGGAGGATACGCAGTATTTT.